What follows are 28 T cell receptor beta chains derived from one specimen sequenced in a study of T cells in Graves' hyperthyroidism and ophthalmopathy. Researchers took RNA transcripts and amplified the TCR beta CDR3 regions from them. The TCR CDR3 first-round RT-PCR relied on the HTBI primer set. One entry per CDR3 protein, called by TCRdb with MiXCR from the multiplex PCR reads. Of some 360,000 distinct CDR3 sequences in the sample, approximately 15% are singletons; the top ten hold 9.5% to 11%. The sample comprised blood. These receptors all stem from a woman aged 55-69 years with Graves' hyperthyroidism.

The rearrangement uses TRBV9 and TRBJ1-2; D gene unclear. The V end was cut by 3 bases, the J end by 6 bases, with 24 bases between. CDR1 SGDLS and CDR2 YYNGEE come from the germline V gene. CDR3 length: 17 amino acids. The CDR3 DNA follows: TGTGCCAGCAGCGCCGTCGATCCCCCCCATCCGGACGATGGCTACACCTTC. It encodes CASSAVDPPHPDDGYTF.

The sample holds a few counts of this clonotype. The chain recombines TRBV5-1 with TRBJ2-5; D is ambiguous. The CDR3 consists of 12 residues. Germline CDR1 and CDR2: SGHRS and YFSETQ. Trimming removed 7 bases at V and 5 bases at J, with 12 bases between. Here the CDR3 reads CASGEGWETQYF. The CDR3 DNA follows: TGCGCCAGCGGGGAAGGCTGGGAGACCCAGTACTTC.

This clonotype was seen repeatedly, ten times or more. The J gene is TRBJ2-7, the V gene TRBV18, with 9 bases lining up with TRBD1. CDR3 length: 15 amino acids. Germline V gene sequence: CDR1 KGHSH, CDR2 LQKENI. J gave up 6 bases and V 3 bases, and 9 bases lay outside the gene matches. The chain's CDR3 is CASSPRDRVEFEQYF. CDR3 sequence (DNA): TGTGCCAGCTCACCTCGGGACAGGGTGGAATTCGAGCAGTACTTC.

This clonotype was detected only a few times. This sequence may be a read error, since a much larger clone differs from it by one base. This rearrangement joins TRBV30 to TRBJ2-3; 8 nucleotides align to TRBD2. Trimming took 7 bases from V and 3 from J; bases not matched to a gene: 18. Germline CDR1 and CDR2: GTSNPN and SVGIG (reference sequence). The CDR3 contains 17 residues. For the CDR3, the DNA is TGTGCCTCCCTCCCTCTGTCCGGTAGCGGGAAAACAGATACGCAGTATTTT. It encodes CASLPLSGSGKTDTQYF. Filled out from reference TRBV30 and TRBJ2-3, the complete variable domain reads SQTIHQWPATLVQPVGSPLSLECTVEGTSNPNLYWYRQAAGRGLQLLFYSVGIGQISSEVPQNLSASRPQDRQFILSSKKLLLSDSGFYLCASLPLSGSGKTDTQYFGPGTRLTVL.

This clonotype was observed many times. This rearrangement joins TRBV20-1 to TRBJ1-2, with 7 bases fitting TRBD1. The CDR3 loop spans 12 amino acids. Unmatched junction bases numbered 4, after V lost 5 bases and J lost 4 bases. CDR1 is DFQATT and CDR2 is SNEGSKA in the germline V gene (reference sequence). Written as DNA, the CDR3 is TGCAGTGCTCTTGGGACAGCCTATGGCTACACCTTC. Translation: CSALGTAYGYTF.

This clonotype was picked up many times. The chain recombines TRBV2 with TRBJ1-2, with D possibly matching TRBD1 (5 bases). Germline V gene data show CDR1 as SNHLY and CDR2 as FYNNEI. This CDR3 comprises 13 residues. Trimming took 1 base from V and 2 from J, leaving 5 bases between them. The CDR3 bases are TGTGCCAGCAGTGAAGGGGACAACTATGGCTACACCTTC. Its translation: CASSEGDNYGYTF.

The chain recombines TRBV7-9 with TRBJ1-2, with no clear D. CDR3 length: 15 amino acids. Trimming shortened V by 3 bases and J by 7 bases, and 18 bases separated the two germline ends. Germline V gene data show CDR1 as SEHNR and CDR2 as FQNEAQ (reference sequence). This CDR3 reads CASSFYDNVLGGYTF. The DNA of the CDR3 is TGTGCCAGCAGCTTTTACGACAACGTGTTAGGTGGCTACACCTTC. Filled out from reference TRBV7-9 and TRBJ1-2, the complete variable domain reads DTGVSQNPRHKITKRGQNVTFRCDPISEHNRLYWYRQTLGQGPEFLTYFQNEAQLEKSRLLSDRFSAERPKGSFSTLEIQRTEQGDSAMYLCASSFYDNVLGGYTFGSGTRLTVV.

This clonotype was detected many times. This rearrangement joins TRBV7-2 to TRBJ1-2; unclear D gene. This CDR3 contains 14 residues. Deletions cut 5 bases from V and 8 bases from J, with 18 bases between. Germline V CDR1 and CDR2: SGHTA, FQGNSA. The CDR3 protein is CASSPRTTKGGYTF. The CDR3 nucleotides are TGTGCCAGCAGCCCAAGAACAACGAAAGGGGGCTACACCTTC.

Ten or more counts support this clonotype. The rearrangement uses TRBV7-9 and TRBJ1-4; D possibly corresponds to TRBD1 (5 bases). The CDR3 totals 14 residues. The V end was cut by 7 bases, the J end by 0 bases, with 9 bases between. Germline CDR1 SEHNR, CDR2 FQNEAQ (reference sequence). The CDR3 protein is CASTVTATNEKLFF. The CDR3 region has the DNA TGTGCCAGCACCGTGACAGCAACTAATGAAAAACTGTTTTTT.

This chain joins TRBV20-1 and TRBJ1-5; tentative D call: TRBD1 (5 bases). V shed 6 bases and J shed 6 bases, with 15 bases lying between them. Germline lookup yields CDR1 DFQATT and CDR2 SNEGSKA (reference sequence). This CDR3 has 13 residues. The CDR3: CSATGGGGQPQHF. DNA of the CDR3: TGCAGTGCCACGGGGGGGGGTGGTCAGCCCCAGCATTTT.

This clonotype was detected ten times or more. The V and J genes are TRBV7-9 and TRBJ2-7; 7 bases agree with TRBD2. The CDR3 loop spans 18 amino acids. Germline V gives CDR1 SEHNR, CDR2 FQNEAQ (reference sequence). V was clipped by 1 base and J by 1 base; unmatched bases: 13. The CDR3 loop is CASSLVSLGTTRSYEQYF. The CDR3 nucleotides read TGTGCCAGCAGCTTAGTGAGTTTGGGGACTACGCGTTCCTACGAGCAGTACTTC.

This clonotype was found a few times. The rearrangement uses TRBV11-3 and TRBJ2-4; 11 nucleotides match TRBD2. In germline, CDR1 is SGHNT, CDR2 YENEEA. The V segment lost 5 bases and the J segment 8 bases; nucleotides outside the gene matches: 5. This CDR3 spans 14 amino acids. CDR3 region: CASSPGLAVDIQYF. CDR3 nucleotide sequence: TGTGCCAGCAGCCCGGGACTAGCGGTGGACATTCAGTACTTC.

Many counts were recorded for this clonotype. The chain carries TRBV12-3 or TRBV12-4 and TRBJ1-1, with no clear D. Trimming removed 3 bases from V and 6 bases from J, with 14 bases in between. The CDR3 loop spans 14 amino acids. CDR3 in DNA: TGTGCCAGCAGTTTCCTAGATCTGCTCCCTGAAGCTTTCTTT. Translated, it gives CASSFLDLLPEAFF.

This clonotype was found a few times. The rearrangement joins TRBV28 to TRBJ2-4, with 10 nucleotides matching TRBD1. The CDR3 is made up of 17 amino acids. V was pared by 0 bases and J by 3 bases, with 5 bases of the junction left unmatched. Germline V lookup: CDR1 MDHEN, CDR2 SYDVKM. The CDR3 is CASSLWTGGLGKNIQYF. The CDR3 nucleotides read TGTGCCAGCAGTTTATGGACAGGGGGCTTAGGCAAAAACATTCAGTACTTC.

This clonotype has a count of ten or more. The chain couples TRBV28 to TRBJ1-3; tentative D call: TRBD1 (6 bases). The CDR3 runs to 15 residues. The germline V gene encodes CDR1 MDHEN and CDR2 SYDVKM. The V end was cut by 8 bases, the J end by 0 bases, with 14 bases between. This CDR3 is CASQGGRISGNTIYF. The CDR3 nucleotides are TGTGCCAGCCAAGGGGGACGGATCTCTGGAAACACCATATATTTT. Filled out from reference TRBV28 and TRBJ1-3, the complete variable domain reads DVKVTQSSRYLVKRTGEKVFLECVQDMDHENMFWYRQDPGLGLRLIYFSYDVKMKEKGDIPEGYSVSREKKERFSLILESASTNQTSMYLCASQGGRISGNTIYFGEGSWLTVV.

The chain is built from TRBV7-9 and TRBJ2-3; 9 nucleotides line up with TRBD1. The CDR3 length is 14 residues. The germline gives CDR1 SEHNR, CDR2 FQNEAQ (reference sequence). V dropped 4 bases and J dropped 4; count of bases not matched to a gene: 3. CDR3 residues: CASSYGTGPDTQYF. CDR3 sequence (DNA): TGTGCCAGCAGCTACGGGACAGGGCCAGATACGCAGTATTTT.

This clonotype has at least ten counts. The rearrangement uses TRBV24-1 and TRBJ2-5, with a tentative D call TRBD2 (6 bases). Germline CDR1 and CDR2: KGHDR and SFDVKD. This CDR3 comprises 13 residues. V gave up 7 bases and J gave up 5 bases, with 13 bases separating them. The CDR3 loop reads CATSGSLRETQYF. The DNA for the CDR3 is TGTGCCACCAGCGGGAGCCTCCGGGAGACCCAGTACTTC.

The sample holds many counts of this clonotype. CDR3 in amino acids: CASRHTVGGANTGELFF. The CDR3 bases are TGCGCCAGCAGACATACTGTAGGGGGAGCGAACACCGGGGAGCTGTTTTTT. The chain uses TRBV10-2 and TRBJ2-2; D perhaps matches TRBD1 (6 bases). This CDR3 has 17 amino acids. V gave up 6 bases and J gave up 0 bases, with 17 bases separating them. The V gene's germline CDR1 is WSHSY and CDR2 SAAADI.

This clonotype was picked up many times. The V call is TRBV5-1, the J call TRBJ2-1; TRBD2 matches at 7 bases. Trimming at V came to 1 base and at J to 4 bases, leaving 5 bases not matched to a gene. Germline lookup yields CDR1 SGHRS and CDR2 YFSETQ. The CDR3 consists of 15 residues. CDR3 nucleotides: TGCGCCAGCAGCTTGAGGAGCGGGAATTACAATGAGCAGTTCTTC. Its translation: CASSLRSGNYNEQFF.

As to this clonotype: A much larger clone lies a single base off, so this may be a read error. The CDR3 does not end in the conserved phenylalanine or tryptophan, so this is likely a read error. The V call is TRBV28, the J call TRBJ1-1; D is uncertain. Germline assignment: CDR1 MDHEN and CDR2 SYDVKM. The CDR3 is 14 amino acids. Trimming took 2 bases from V and 0 from J, leaving 7 bases between them. The CDR3 region is CASSLLWMNTEAFS. DNA for the CDR3: TGTGCCAGCAGTTTACTGTGGATGAACACTGAAGCTTTCTCT.

This chain joins TRBV5-4 and TRBJ2-7; D call uncertain. Germline CDR1 reads SGHNT; CDR2 reads YYREEE (reference sequence). The CDR3 loop spans 16 amino acids. V lost 4 bases and J 5 bases, leaving 22 bases between the germline ends. CDR3 nucleotide sequence: TGTGCCAGCAGCCCCCGGGCGCAGGCCACCTCTCACGAGCAGTACTTC. It is translated as CASSPRAQATSHEQYF.

This clonotype was seen a few times. The gene calls are TRBV5-6 and TRBJ2-5; maybe TRBD2 (5 bases). Germline V CDR1 and CDR2: SGHDT, YYEEEE. Trimming removed 4 bases at V and 2 bases at J, with 15 bases between. The CDR3 covers 15 residues. The CDR3 sequence: CASSPLGREQETQYF. As DNA, the CDR3 is TGTGCCAGCAGCCCCCTGGGAAGGGAGCAAGAGACCCAGTACTTC.

The table lists this clonotype with many counts. The CDR3 loop is CASSRLQRETNNEQFF. CDR3 DNA sequence: TGTGCCAGCAGCCGTCTCCAGCGGGAGACCAACAATGAGCAGTTCTTC. J is TRBJ2-1 and V is TRBV7-8, with 8 bases fitting TRBD2. From germline, CDR1 is SGHVS and CDR2 FQNEAQ. This CDR3 comprises 16 residues. With V trimmed by 5 bases and J by 5 bases, 11 bases remained unmatched.

The table lists this clonotype with a few counts. The chain carries TRBV14 and TRBJ2-7; D ambiguous. The germline CDR1 and CDR2 sequences are SGHDN and FVKESK. This CDR3 has 15 amino acids. The germline V and J ends were trimmed by 0 bases and 5 bases, with 14 bases remaining between them. The CDR3 nucleotides read TGTGCCAGCAGCCAAGAGTTGGCAGGACCCCACGAGCAGTACTTC. It is translated as CASSQELAGPHEQYF.

The rearrangement uses TRBV24-1 and TRBJ2-1; D gene ambiguous. The CDR3 contains 13 residues. Trimming pared 4 bases from V and 7 bases from J, leaving 10 bases between. Germline V gene lookup returns CDR1 KGHDR and CDR2 SFDVKD. DNA for the CDR3: TGTGCCACCAGTGACCCCCCGAGTAATGAGCAGTTCTTC. Encoded protein: CATSDPPSNEQFF.

There are many counts of this clonotype. This chain links TRBV12-3 or TRBV12-4 with TRBJ1-5; weak D call: TRBD1 (6 bases). The CDR3 contains 14 residues. V was clipped by 2 bases and J by 6 bases, with 11 bases between them. In DNA form, the CDR3 reads TGTGCCAGCAGTTTAAAGAGAGGGGGTCAGCCCCAGCATTTT. This translates into CASSLKRGGQPQHF.

Regarding this clonotype: A much larger clone lies a single base off, so this may be a read error. The chain is built from TRBV11-3 and TRBJ2-5; 8 bases align to TRBD1. CDR1 SGHNT and CDR2 YENEEA come from the germline V gene. V lost 8 bases and J lost 2; bases outside the gene matches: 7. The CDR3 totals 14 residues. Here the CDR3 DNA reads TGTGCCAGCCGCCGGGGGACAGGTCAAGAGACCCAGTACTTC. This gives the protein CASRRGTGQETQYF.

This clonotype was observed many times. This rearrangement joins TRBV7-2 to TRBJ2-1; D is ambiguous. Germline CDR1 and CDR2: SGHTA and FQGNSA. The V end lost 1 base, the J end lost 5 bases, and 15 bases lay between the germline ends. The CDR3 sequence is 16 residues long. DNA of the CDR3: TGTGCCAGCAGCTTAGGGGCCCTTGGCGGTCACAATGAGCAGTTCTTC. Its protein is CASSLGALGGHNEQFF.